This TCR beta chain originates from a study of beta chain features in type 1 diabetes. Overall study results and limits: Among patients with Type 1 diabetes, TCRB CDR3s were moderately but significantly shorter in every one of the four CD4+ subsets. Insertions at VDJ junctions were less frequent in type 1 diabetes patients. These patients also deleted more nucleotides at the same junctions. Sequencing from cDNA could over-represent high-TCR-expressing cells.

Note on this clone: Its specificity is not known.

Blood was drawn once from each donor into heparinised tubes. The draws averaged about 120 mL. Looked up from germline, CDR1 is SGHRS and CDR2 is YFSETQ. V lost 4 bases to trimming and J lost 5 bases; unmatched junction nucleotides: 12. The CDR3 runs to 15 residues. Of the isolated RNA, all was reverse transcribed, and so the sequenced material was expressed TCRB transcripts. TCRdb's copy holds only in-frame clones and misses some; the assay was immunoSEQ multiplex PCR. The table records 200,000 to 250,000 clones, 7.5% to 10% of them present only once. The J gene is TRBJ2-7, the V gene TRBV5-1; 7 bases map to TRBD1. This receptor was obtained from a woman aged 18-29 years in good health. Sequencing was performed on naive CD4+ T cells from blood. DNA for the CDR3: TGCGCCAGCAGCCTGACAGGGTTGTCCGGCGACGAGCAGTACTTC. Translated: CASSLTGLSGDEQYF.